This TCR beta chain was sequenced during a study of OX40 agonist ivuxolimab in advanced cancers. TCRdb keeps only in-frame clones here, not all; method: immunoSEQ multiplex PCR. Among about 62,000 clones, 85% to 95% were seen once, and the ten largest hold 13%. The CDR3 spans 15 residues. J lost 1 base, V lost 6 bases, and 2 bases had no gene match. Looked up from germline, CDR1 is MNHEY and CDR2 is SVGAGI. The material was CD4+ or CD8+ T cells sorted from blood, obtained in a trial of the OX40 agonist ivuxolimab. The genes are TRBV6-5 and TRBJ2-2; 10 bases are a match to TRBD1. The TCR was taken from an adult with an advanced solid tumor such as melanoma, head and neck, liver or kidney cancer. The DNA of the CDR3 is TGTGCCAGCAGCTGGACAGGGGGGAACACCGGGGAGCTGTTTTTT. This translates into CASSWTGGNTGELFF.